Below, 30 T cell receptor beta chains from the same sample are listed, as sequenced in a study of cytomegalovirus exposure and HLA in healthy donors. The PCR had 60 Vbeta and 13 Jbeta primers. The assay was immunoSEQ multiplex PCR, and TCRdb's table has in-frame clones only and misses some. Found here are over 85,000 clones, more than 60% of them singletons; the top ten hold 6.2%. Sequencing input: PBMCs. These TCRs come from a man younger than 45 in good health and CMV-seropositive.

This chain's CDR3 is CASSQGVLAGVYEQYF. The CDR3 DNA reads as TGTGCCAGCAGCCAAGGGGTTCTAGCGGGGGTCTACGAGCAGTACTTC. The rearrangement joins TRBV4-2 to TRBJ2-5; 10 positions match TRBD2. The J call may be wrong; the DNA end is better matched by TRBJ2-7. CDR1 and CDR2 (germline): LGHNA, YNFKEQ. There are 16 residues in the CDR3.

The chain carries TRBV14 and TRBJ2-3, with 14 bases identical to TRBD2. After removal of 4 bases from V and 7 bases from J, the junction contained 1 base not matched to a gene. Germline V CDR1 and CDR2: SGHDN, FVKESK. The CDR3 sequence is 14 residues long. This chain's CDR3 is CASSRTSGGNTQYF. CDR3 DNA sequence: TGTGCCAGCAGCCGGACTAGCGGGGGGAATACGCAGTATTTT.

V and J are TRBV11-2 and TRBJ1-1; D is unclear. Trimming shortened V by 5 bases and J by 3 bases, and 10 bases separated the two germline ends. The CDR3 loop spans 13 amino acids. The germline gives CDR1 SGHAT, CDR2 FQNNGV. CDR3 DNA: TGTGCCAGCAGCACCCCGGTGGACACTGAAGCTTTCTTT. Its protein is CASSTPVDTEAFF.

The J gene is TRBJ2-5, the V gene TRBV19, with D maybe TRBD1 (5 bases). Trimming removed 3 bases from V and 5 bases from J, with 10 bases in between. The CDR3 loop spans 13 amino acids. Germline V gene data show CDR1 as LNHDA and CDR2 as SQIVND (reference sequence). The CDR3 DNA follows: TGTGCCAGTAGTATGACAGTGTGGGAGACCCAGTACTTC. The encoded protein is CASSMTVWETQYF. Combining the CDR3 with reference TRBV19 and TRBJ2-5 gives the whole variable domain DGGITQSPKYLFRKEGQNVTLSCEQNLNHDAMYWYRQDPGQGLRLIYYSQIVNDFQKGDIAEGYSVSREKKESFPLTVTSAQKNPTAFYLCASSMTVWETQYFGPGTRLLVL.

The chain uses TRBV11-2 and TRBJ2-1; the D is unclear. The germline gives CDR1 SGHAT, CDR2 FQNNGV. The CDR3 extends over 15 amino acids. The V end lost 5 bases, the J end lost 6 bases, and 17 bases lay between the germline ends. CDR3 DNA: TGTGCCAGCAGCCCAAAGCTGGAGCCCACCAATGAGCAGTTCTTC. It specifies CASSPKLEPTNEQFF.

This sequence joins TRBV5-1 and TRBJ1-1; possibly TRBD1 for D (5 bases). CDR1 and CDR2 from the germline V gene are SGHRS and YFSETQ. V was shortened by 0 bases and J by 3 bases, with 12 bases between the two germline ends. This CDR3 is built from 15 residues. CDR3 sequence reads: CASSLGWGTDTEAFF. CDR3 bases: TGCGCCAGCAGCTTGGGATGGGGCACGGACACTGAAGCTTTCTTT.

V gene TRBV7-2 combines with J gene TRBJ1-1, with TRBD1 matching over 10 bases. The CDR3 is 14 residues long. Germline V lookup: CDR1 SGHTA, CDR2 FQGNSA. The V and J ends lost 4 bases and 2 bases, in that order; junction bases with no gene match: 1. The CDR3 spells CASSSTGGNTEAFF. The CDR3 DNA reads as TGTGCCAGCAGCTCGACAGGGGGCAACACTGAAGCTTTCTTT.

A word on this clone: Within the sample, other DNA sequences also encode this same CDR3. This chain uses TRBV30 with TRBJ1-5; 7 bases match TRBD1. Germline CDR1 and CDR2: GTSNPN and SVGIG (reference sequence). This CDR3 has 14 amino acids. The V segment lost 1 base and the J segment 2 bases; nucleotides outside the gene matches: 2. CDR3 sequence (DNA): TGTGCCTGGAGTGGGACAGGTGGCAATCAGCCCCAGCATTTT. Translating it yields CAWSGTGGNQPQHF.

The chain employs TRBV14 and TRBJ1-2; D gene ambiguous. The CDR3 is made up of 11 amino acids. Germline V gene data show CDR1 as SGHDN and CDR2 as FVKESK. Trimming took 1 base from V and 7 from J, leaving 4 bases between them. This chain's CDR3 is CASSQVSGYTF. The CDR3 nucleotides are TGTGCCAGCAGCCAAGTCTCTGGCTACACCTTC.

The chain uses TRBV5-1 and TRBJ1-2; 9 nucleotides align to TRBD1. The CDR3 has 13 amino acids. Per the germline V gene, CDR1 is SGHRS and CDR2 is YFSETQ. With V trimmed by 4 bases and J by 8 bases, 6 bases remained unmatched. CDR3 DNA sequence: TGCGCCAGCAGCACCGGACAGGGGAAGGGCTACACCTTC. It translates to CASSTGQGKGYTF. Full variable domain (rest looked up from reference TRBV5-1 and TRBJ1-2): KAGVTQTPRYLIKTRGQQVTLSCSPISGHRSVSWYQQTPGQGLQFLFEYFSETQRNKGNFPGRFSGRQFSNSRSEMNVSTLELGDSALYLCASSTGQGKGYTFGSGTRLTVV.

The chain recombines TRBV7-3 with TRBJ2-3; 7 bases fit TRBD2. The J segment lost 4 bases and the V segment lost 5 bases, leaving 6 bases of the junction unmatched. CDR3 length equals 14 residues. Germline CDR1 SGHTA, CDR2 FQGTGA. This chain's CDR3 is CASSSGTPSDTQYF. In DNA, the CDR3 is TGTGCCAGCAGCAGCGGGACTCCATCAGATACGCAGTATTTT.

The V and J genes are TRBV5-5 and TRBJ1-4; 7 nucleotides agree with TRBD1. The germline V gene encodes CDR1 SGHKS and CDR2 YYEKEE (reference sequence). V trimming: 4 bases; J trimming: 7 bases; junction bases outside the gene matches: 10. The length of the CDR3 is 15 residues. CDR3: CASSRLGTVGEKLFF. The CDR3 DNA reads as TGTGCCAGCAGCCGTCTAGGGACAGTAGGTGAAAAACTGTTTTTT.

The V gene is TRBV19, the J gene TRBJ2-7, with 7 bases fitting TRBD2. The CDR3 consists of 15 residues. CDR1 and CDR2 (germline): LNHDA, SQIVND (reference sequence). J gave up 0 bases and V 2 bases, and 4 bases lay outside the gene matches. The CDR3 sequence is CASSIMAGVSYEQYF. The CDR3 nucleotides are TGTGCCAGTAGTATAATGGCGGGGGTCTCCTACGAGCAGTACTTC.

The chain uses TRBV6-5 and TRBJ1-2; the match to TRBD1 covers 8 bases. Germline V CDR1 and CDR2: MNHEY, SVGAGI. Trimming at V came to 2 bases and at J to 2 bases, leaving 4 bases not matched to a gene. This CDR3 comprises 15 residues. CDR3 sequence: CASSYLGQENYGYTF. The CDR3 DNA follows: TGTGCCAGCAGTTACCTGGGACAGGAGAACTATGGCTACACCTTC.

The V gene is TRBV5-6, the J gene TRBJ2-7; TRBD2 is a possible D gene (5 bases). V was clipped by 0 bases and J by 3 bases, with 13 bases between them. The germline gives CDR1 SGHDT, CDR2 YYEEEE. The CDR3 totals 15 residues. The CDR3, as DNA: TGTGCCAGCAGCTTGGGCGCAGGACTCCTCTACGAGCAGTACTTC. It yields the protein CASSLGAGLLYEQYF.

The J gene is TRBJ1-5, the V gene TRBV6-6, with 10 bases aligning to TRBD1. CDR1 and CDR2 (germline): MNHNY, SVGAGI (reference sequence). V was pared by 5 bases and J by 0 bases, with 4 bases of the junction left unmatched. This CDR3 is built from 16 residues. The DNA for the CDR3 is TGTGCCAGCAGTGCCGGGACAGGGGTTAGCAATCAGCCCCAGCATTTT. Protein sequence: CASSAGTGVSNQPQHF.

This clone was seen only a few times. The chain links TRBV14 to TRBJ1-1; a possible D gene is TRBD1 (5 bases). Germline V gene sequence: CDR1 SGHDN, CDR2 FVKESK. V was clipped by 6 bases and J by 0 bases, with 11 bases between them. The CDR3 is 14 amino acids. The chain's CDR3 is CASRDTGMNTEAFF. Here the CDR3 DNA reads TGTGCCAGCAGAGACACAGGCATGAACACTGAAGCTTTCTTT.

The rearrangement joins TRBV30 to TRBJ2-3, with D unresolved. The CDR3 contains 12 residues. Germline CDR1 reads GTSNPN; CDR2 reads SVGIG (reference sequence). V was cut by 5 bases and J by 6 bases, with 12 bases left in between. CDR3 sequence reads: CAWEQNGDTQYF. The CDR3 DNA sequence: TGTGCCTGGGAGCAGAACGGGGATACGCAGTATTTT.

The gene calls are TRBV15 and TRBJ1-4; no definite D call. There are 16 residues in the CDR3. The ends were cut back, 1 base at V and 0 bases at J, with 9 bases in the middle. Germline lookup yields CDR1 LNHNV and CDR2 YYDKDF (reference sequence). CDR3 loop: CATSRVQVATNEKLFF. The CDR3 DNA sequence: TGTGCCACCAGCAGAGTGCAGGTTGCAACTAATGAAAAACTGTTTTTT. The whole variable domain, remainder taken from reference TRBV15 and TRBJ1-4, is DAMVIQNPRYQVTQFGKPVTLSCSQTLNHNVMYWYQQKSSQAPKLLFHYYDKDFNNEADTPDNFQSRRPNTSFCFLDIRSPGLGDTAMYLCATSRVQVATNEKLFFGSGTQLSVL.

V and J are TRBV11-1 and TRBJ1-1, with 7 bases fitting TRBD1. The germline V gene has CDR1 SGHAT and CDR2 FQDESV (reference sequence). With V trimmed by 3 bases and J by 8 bases, 9 bases remained unmatched. The CDR3 is 14 residues long. CDR3 sequence (DNA): TGTGCCAGCAGCTTCTGGACAGGAGAAGAGGAAGCTTTCTTT. It codes for CASSFWTGEEEAFF.

The chain has TRBV10-2 and TRBJ2-4, with D perhaps TRBD1 (6 bases). V lost 2 bases, J lost 3 bases, and 8 bases lay in between. This CDR3 has 14 residues. Per germline, CDR1 WSHSY and CDR2 SAAADI. CDR3 amino acids: CASSETGSKNIQYF. The DNA of the CDR3 is TGCGCCAGCAGTGAGACAGGGAGCAAAAACATTCAGTACTTC.

V gene TRBV27 combines with J gene TRBJ2-1; maybe TRBD1 (6 bases). Germline CDR1 and CDR2: MNHEY and SMNVEV (reference sequence). The CDR3 is made up of 13 amino acids. The germline V and J ends were trimmed by 4 bases and 4 bases, with 8 bases remaining between them. CDR3 nucleotides: TGTGCCAGCAGTTGGACAGTTTACAATGAGCAGTTCTTC. This codes for CASSWTVYNEQFF.

This clone was detected a few times. The chain combines TRBV5-1 with TRBJ2-7, with D possibly matching TRBD1 (6 bases). The CDR3 spans 16 residues. Trimming stripped 0 bases from V and 2 bases from J, with 15 bases between. Germline V CDR1 and CDR2: SGHRS, YFSETQ. CDR3 nucleotide sequence: TGCGCCAGCAGCTTGGCCCCAGGGGCTTTTGCCTACGAGCAGTACTTC. This codes for CASSLAPGAFAYEQYF.

CDR3 sequence reads: CASSSRGGTSGEVVGETQYF. CDR3 nucleotide sequence: TGTGCCAGCAGCTCCCGAGGGGGGACTAGCGGGGAGGTGGTAGGAGAGACCCAGTACTTC. This rearrangement joins TRBV13 to TRBJ2-5; 13 bases fit TRBD2. The CDR3 contains 20 residues. CDR1 is PRHDT and CDR2 is FYEKMQ in the germline V gene (reference sequence). The junction had 18 bases not matched to a gene; V was cut back by 4 bases and J by 4 bases.

The chain combines TRBV4-2 with TRBJ2-7; 10 positions agree with TRBD1. The germline CDR1 and CDR2 sequences are LGHNA and YNFKEQ. This CDR3 spans 15 amino acids. V lost 0 bases to trimming and J lost 2 bases; unmatched junction nucleotides: 1. The DNA of the CDR3 is TGTGCCAGCAGCCAAGAAGGGACAGGGGCCTACGAGCAGTACTTC. It yields the protein CASSQEGTGAYEQYF.

This sequence joins TRBV2 and TRBJ2-7; maybe TRBD2 (5 bases). Germline CDR1 reads SNHLY; CDR2 reads FYNNEI. Trimming removed 6 bases from V and 7 bases from J, with 19 bases in between. The CDR3 covers 14 residues. The DNA of the CDR3 is TGTGCCAGCAGAGGATCCACCATATCGGGGGAGCAGTACTTC. Translation gives CASRGSTISGEQYF. The full variable domain, completed using reference TRBV2 and TRBJ2-7, is EPEVTQTPSHQVTQMGQEVILRCVPISNHLYFYWYRQILGQKVEFLVSFYNNEISEKSEIFDDQFSVERPDGSNFTLKIRSTKLEDSAMYFCASRGSTISGEQYFGPGTRLTVT.

The rearrangement uses TRBV7-2 and TRBJ1-1; D is undetermined. V lost 2 bases and J 5 bases, leaving 9 bases between the germline ends. CDR3 length: 13 residues. Germline V gives CDR1 SGHTA, CDR2 FQGNSA. DNA for the CDR3: TGTGCCAGCAGCTTATGGGGAGGGACTGAAGCTTTCTTT. Its translation is CASSLWGGTEAFF.

The V and J genes are TRBV9 and TRBJ2-3, with 12 bases matching TRBD2. Germline CDR1 and CDR2: SGDLS and YYNGEE. Trimming cost V 0 bases and J 5 bases; bases outside gene matches: 4. The CDR3 sequence is 16 residues long. CDR3 residues: CASSVVLAGGVDTQYF. In nucleotides, the CDR3 is TGTGCCAGCAGCGTAGTACTAGCGGGGGGTGTAGATACGCAGTATTTT. Using reference TRBV9 and TRBJ2-3 for the parts outside the CDR3, the full variable domain is DSGVTQTPKHLITATGQRVTLRCSPRSGDLSVYWYQQSLDQGLQFLIQYYNGEERAKGNILERFSAQQFPDLHSELNLSSLELGDSALYFCASSVVLAGGVDTQYFGPGTRLTVL.

This clone was found once. The chain recombines TRBV6-5 with TRBJ2-6, with D unresolved. Germline assignment: CDR1 MNHEY and CDR2 SVGAGI. The CDR3 runs 13 residues. The germline V and J ends were trimmed by 6 bases and 4 bases, with 7 bases remaining between them. The CDR3 region has the DNA TGTGCCAGCAGCCCGGTCGGGGCCAACGTCCTGACTTTC. It translates to CASSPVGANVLTF.

V usage is TRBV5-1 and J usage is TRBJ2-7, with 8 bases identical to TRBD1. The germline CDR1 and CDR2 sequences are SGHRS and YFSETQ. Trimming took 2 bases from V and 1 from J; bases not matched to a gene: 5. The CDR3 is 15 amino acids. CDR3 in DNA: TGCGCCAGCAGCTTCGGACAGGGAGCTTCCTACGAGCAGTACTTC. Protein: CASSFGQGASYEQYF.